This entry concerns a single T cell receptor (beta chain). Its antigen is still unknown. This entry is derived from a study of cytomegalovirus exposure and HLA in healthy donors. Study-level findings and limits: One variant, a missense change in DCLRE1C, was linked in a later analysis to TCR beta V- and J-gene trimming.

Germline trimming cut 3 bases from V and 8 bases from J; bases unmatched to any gene: 11. Germline V gives CDR1 MGHRA, CDR2 YSYEKL. The CDR3 loop spans 15 amino acids. It was with 60 Vbeta and 13 Jbeta primers that the PCR ran. Some clones are missing from TCRdb's copy, which holds only in-frame ones; the method was immunoSEQ multiplex PCR. The table includes 200,000 to 250,000 clones, more than 75% detected once. This TCR was sampled from a woman in her thirties or forties in good health and CMV-seronegative. Sequencing used PBMCs. The rearrangement links TRBV4-1 to TRBJ1-2, with 8 bases aligning to TRBD1. CDR3 sequence: CASSQVTGDTDGYTF. CDR3 coding DNA: TGCGCCAGCAGCCAGGTGACAGGGGACACGGACGGCTACACCTTC.